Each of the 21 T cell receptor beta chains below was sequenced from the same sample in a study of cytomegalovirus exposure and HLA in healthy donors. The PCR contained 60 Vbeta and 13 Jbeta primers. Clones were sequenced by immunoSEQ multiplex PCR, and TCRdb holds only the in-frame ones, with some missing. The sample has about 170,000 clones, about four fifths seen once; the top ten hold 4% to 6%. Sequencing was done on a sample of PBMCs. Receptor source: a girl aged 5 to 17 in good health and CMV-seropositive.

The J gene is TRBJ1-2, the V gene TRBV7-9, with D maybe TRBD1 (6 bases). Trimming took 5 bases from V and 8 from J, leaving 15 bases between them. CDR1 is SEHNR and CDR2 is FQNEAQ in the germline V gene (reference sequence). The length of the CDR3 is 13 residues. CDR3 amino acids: CASSPGQSGGYTF. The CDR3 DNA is TGTGCCAGCAGCCCAGGACAGTCAGGGGGCTACACCTTC.

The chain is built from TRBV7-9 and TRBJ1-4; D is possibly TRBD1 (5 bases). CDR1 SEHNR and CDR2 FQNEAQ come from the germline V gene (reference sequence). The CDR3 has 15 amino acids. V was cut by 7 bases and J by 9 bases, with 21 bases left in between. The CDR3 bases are TGTGCCAGCACCCGATCGGGGGGGGTGGTGAAAAAACTGTTTTTT. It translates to CASTRSGGVVKKLFF.

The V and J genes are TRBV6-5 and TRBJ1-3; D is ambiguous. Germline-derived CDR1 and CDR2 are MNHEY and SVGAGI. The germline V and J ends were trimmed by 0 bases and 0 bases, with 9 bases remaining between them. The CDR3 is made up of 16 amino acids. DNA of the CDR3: TGTGCCAGCAGTTACTCATCAGGCACCTCTGGAAACACCATATATTTT. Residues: CASSYSSGTSGNTIYF.

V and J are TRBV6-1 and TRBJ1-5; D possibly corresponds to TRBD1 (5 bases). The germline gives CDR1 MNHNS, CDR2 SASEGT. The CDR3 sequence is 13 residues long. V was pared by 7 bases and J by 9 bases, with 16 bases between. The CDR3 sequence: CASNKSWGVPQHF. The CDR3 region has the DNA TGTGCCAGCAATAAAAGTTGGGGGGTGCCCCAGCATTTT.

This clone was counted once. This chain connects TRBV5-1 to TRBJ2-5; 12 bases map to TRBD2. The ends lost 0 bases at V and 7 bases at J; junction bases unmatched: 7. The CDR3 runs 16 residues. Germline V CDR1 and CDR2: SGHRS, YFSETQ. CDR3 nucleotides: TGCGCCAGCAGCTTGGTCTCTAGCGGGGGGGCGTGGACCCAGTACTTC. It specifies CASSLVSSGGAWTQYF.

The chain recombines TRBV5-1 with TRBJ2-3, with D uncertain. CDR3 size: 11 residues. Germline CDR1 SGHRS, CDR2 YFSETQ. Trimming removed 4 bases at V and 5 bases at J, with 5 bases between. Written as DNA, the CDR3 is TGCGCCAGCAGCCCGGGAGATACGCAGTATTTT. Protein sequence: CASSPGDTQYF.

Written as DNA, the CDR3 is TGTGCCAGCAGTTTATCAATCTTTGGCACCTACGAGCAGTACTTC. Its translation is CASSLSIFGTYEQYF. The genes are TRBV27 and TRBJ2-7; no reliable D call. The CDR3 runs 15 residues. The germline V gene encodes CDR1 MNHEY and CDR2 SMNVEV (reference sequence). Trimming shortened V by 0 bases and J by 2 bases, and 11 bases separated the two germline ends.

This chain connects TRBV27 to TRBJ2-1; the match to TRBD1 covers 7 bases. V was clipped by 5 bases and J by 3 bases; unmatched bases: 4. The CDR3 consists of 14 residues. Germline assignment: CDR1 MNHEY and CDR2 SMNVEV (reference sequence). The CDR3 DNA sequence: TGTGCCAGCAGTGTACAGGGGTACTACAATGAGCAGTTCTTC. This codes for CASSVQGYYNEQFF.

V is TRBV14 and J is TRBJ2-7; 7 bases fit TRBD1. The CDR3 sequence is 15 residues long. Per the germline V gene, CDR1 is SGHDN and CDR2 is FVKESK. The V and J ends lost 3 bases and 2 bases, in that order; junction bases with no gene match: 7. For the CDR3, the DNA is TGTGCCAGCAGCCAGACCTGGACAGGAACCTACGAGCAGTACTTC. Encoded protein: CASSQTWTGTYEQYF.

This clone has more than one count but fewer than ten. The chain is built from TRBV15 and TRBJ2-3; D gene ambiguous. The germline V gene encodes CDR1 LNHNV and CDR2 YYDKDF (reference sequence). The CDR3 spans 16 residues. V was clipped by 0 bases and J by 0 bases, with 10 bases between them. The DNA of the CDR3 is TGTGCCACCAGCAGAGACAGGATTTCTAGCACAGATACGCAGTATTTT. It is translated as CATSRDRISSTDTQYF.

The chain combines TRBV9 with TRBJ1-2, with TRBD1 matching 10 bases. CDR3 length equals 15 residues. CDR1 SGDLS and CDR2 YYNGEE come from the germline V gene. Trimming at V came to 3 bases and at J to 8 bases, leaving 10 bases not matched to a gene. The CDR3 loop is CASSGSEGTGEGYTF. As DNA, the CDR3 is TGTGCCAGCAGCGGATCCGAGGGGACAGGGGAAGGCTACACCTTC. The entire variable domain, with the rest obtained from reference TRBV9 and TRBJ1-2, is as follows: DSGVTQTPKHLITATGQRVTLRCSPRSGDLSVYWYQQSLDQGLQFLIQYYNGEERAKGNILERFSAQQFPDLHSELNLSSLELGDSALYFCASSGSEGTGEGYTFGSGTRLTVV.

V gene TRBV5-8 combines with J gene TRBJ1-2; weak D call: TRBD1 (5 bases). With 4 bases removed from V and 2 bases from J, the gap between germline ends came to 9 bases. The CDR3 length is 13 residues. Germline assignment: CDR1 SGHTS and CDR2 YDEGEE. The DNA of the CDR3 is TGTGCCAGCAGCGCCTCAGGGAACTATGGCTACACCTTC. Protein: CASSASGNYGYTF.

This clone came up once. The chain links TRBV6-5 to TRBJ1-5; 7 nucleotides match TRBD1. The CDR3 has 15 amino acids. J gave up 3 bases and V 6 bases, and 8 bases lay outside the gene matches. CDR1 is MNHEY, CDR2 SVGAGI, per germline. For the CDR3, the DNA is TGTGCCAGCAGCCCTTCGGACAGGTACAATCAGCCCCAGCATTTT. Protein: CASSPSDRYNQPQHF.

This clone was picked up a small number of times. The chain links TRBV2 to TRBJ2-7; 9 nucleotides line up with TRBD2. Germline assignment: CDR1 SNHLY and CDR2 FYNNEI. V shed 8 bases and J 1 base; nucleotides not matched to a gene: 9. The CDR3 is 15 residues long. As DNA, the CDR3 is TGTGCCAGCGTTAGTGTCGCGGGGGGGTCCTACGAGCAGTACTTC. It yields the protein CASVSVAGGSYEQYF.

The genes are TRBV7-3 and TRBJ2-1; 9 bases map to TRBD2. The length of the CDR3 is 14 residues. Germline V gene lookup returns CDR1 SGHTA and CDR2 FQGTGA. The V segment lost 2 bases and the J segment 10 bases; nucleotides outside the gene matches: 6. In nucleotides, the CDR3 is TGTGCCAGCAGCTTAGAGGCGGGGGGGCGGGAGCAGTTCTTC. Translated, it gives CASSLEAGGREQFF.

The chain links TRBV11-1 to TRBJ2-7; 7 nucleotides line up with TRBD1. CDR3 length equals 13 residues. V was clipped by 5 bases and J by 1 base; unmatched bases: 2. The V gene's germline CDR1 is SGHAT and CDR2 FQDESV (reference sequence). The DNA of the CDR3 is TGTGCCAGCAGCCGGGACAGATCCTACGAGCAGTACTTC. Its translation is CASSRDRSYEQYF.

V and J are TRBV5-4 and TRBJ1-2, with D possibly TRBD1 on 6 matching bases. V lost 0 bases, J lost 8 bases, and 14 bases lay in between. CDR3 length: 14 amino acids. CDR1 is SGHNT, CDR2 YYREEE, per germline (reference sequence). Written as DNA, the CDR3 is TGTGCCAGCAGCTTGGAGAGGGGGTTCCGGGGCTACACCTTC. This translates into CASSLERGFRGYTF. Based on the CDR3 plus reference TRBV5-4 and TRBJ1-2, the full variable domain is ETGVTQSPTHLIKTRGQQVTLRCSSQSGHNTVSWYQQALGQGPQFIFQYYREEENGRGNFPPRFSGLQFPNYSSELNVNALELDDSALYLCASSLERGFRGYTFGSGTRLTVV.

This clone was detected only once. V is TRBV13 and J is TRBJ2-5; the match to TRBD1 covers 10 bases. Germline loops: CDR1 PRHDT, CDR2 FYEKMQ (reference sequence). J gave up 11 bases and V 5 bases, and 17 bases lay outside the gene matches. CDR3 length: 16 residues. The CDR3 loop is CASSPDPGQGSREQYF. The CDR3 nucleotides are TGTGCCAGCAGCCCAGACCCGGGACAGGGGTCAAGAGAGCAGTACTTC.

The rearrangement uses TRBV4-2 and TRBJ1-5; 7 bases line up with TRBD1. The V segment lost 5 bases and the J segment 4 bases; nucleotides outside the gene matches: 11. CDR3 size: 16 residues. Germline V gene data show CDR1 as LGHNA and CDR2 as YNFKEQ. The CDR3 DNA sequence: TGTGCCAGCAGCATTCGACAGGGAGACCTTAATCAGCCCCAGCATTTT. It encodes CASSIRQGDLNQPQHF.

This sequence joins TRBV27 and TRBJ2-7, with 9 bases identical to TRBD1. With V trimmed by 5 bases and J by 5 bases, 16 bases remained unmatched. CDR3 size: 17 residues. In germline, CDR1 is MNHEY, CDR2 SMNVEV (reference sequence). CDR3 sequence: CASSRIGTGNGGDEQYF. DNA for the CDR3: TGTGCCAGCAGTCGAATTGGGACAGGGAATGGAGGGGACGAGCAGTACTTC.

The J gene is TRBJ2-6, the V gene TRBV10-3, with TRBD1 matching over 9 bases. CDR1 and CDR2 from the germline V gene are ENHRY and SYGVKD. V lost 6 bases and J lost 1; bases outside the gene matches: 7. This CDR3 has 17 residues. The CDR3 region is CAISRDRVGSGANVLTF. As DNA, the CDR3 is TGTGCCATCAGCCGGGACAGGGTGGGTTCTGGGGCCAACGTCCTGACTTTC.